This entry lists 14 T cell receptor beta chains sequenced from one sample in a study of control samples from healthy donors and cancer patients (dated by TCRdb to the early 2020s). Preparation of the library involved the immunoSEQ multiplex PCR assay. TCRdb took this table from immuneACCESS and kept in-frame rearrangements with V and J called. Such tables lack part of the clones; where checked against another copy, unresolved V genes explain under half of the gap, and the rest is unexplained. A total of under 80,000 clones appear in this sample, about 95% of them only once. Together, the top ten hold roughly 3% of the sample. The specimen sequenced was blood. The receptors were gathered from a woman aged 25 to 45 in good health.

The chain has TRBV4-1 and TRBJ2-1, with 11 bases aligning to TRBD2. The CDR3 covers 16 residues. J was trimmed by 8 bases and V by 2 bases; bases with no gene match: 8. Germline V gene lookup returns CDR1 MGHRA and CDR2 YSYEKL. CDR3 sequence (DNA): TGCGCCAGCAGCCAACCTACTAGCGGGGGCCTTTATGAGCAGTTCTTC. Protein sequence: CASSQPTSGGLYEQFF.

This clone has just one count. V and J are TRBV9 and TRBJ2-2; TRBD2 matches at 10 bases. The V and J ends lost 3 bases and 4 bases, in that order; junction bases with no gene match: 15. Germline V lookup: CDR1 SGDLS, CDR2 YYNGEE. The CDR3 loop spans 19 amino acids. CDR3 sequence: CASSATAAGGPYSTGELFF. The CDR3, as DNA: TGTGCCAGCAGCGCAACGGCAGCGGGGGGGCCTTATAGCACCGGGGAGCTGTTTTTT.

The genes are TRBV7-9 and TRBJ1-1; D possibly corresponds to TRBD1 (6 bases). Germline V gene lookup returns CDR1 SEHNR and CDR2 FQNEAQ (reference sequence). Trimming cost V 4 bases and J 3 bases, with 24 bases left between them. The CDR3 runs to 18 residues. The CDR3, as DNA: TGTGCCAGCAGCTACATCTCGGGGGGCGTGGGGTTCTACACTGAAGCTTTCTTT. Translating it yields CASSYISGGVGFYTEAFF. The whole variable domain, remainder taken from reference TRBV7-9 and TRBJ1-1, is DTGVSQNPRHKITKRGQNVTFRCDPISEHNRLYWYRQTLGQGPEFLTYFQNEAQLEKSRLLSDRFSAERPKGSFSTLEIQRTEQGDSAMYLCASSYISGGVGFYTEAFFGQGTRLTVV.

This chain joins TRBV5-8 and TRBJ1-1, with D tentatively TRBD1 (5 bases). V lost 0 bases to trimming and J lost 10 bases, with 16 bases between them. This CDR3 region has 14 residues. CDR1 is SGHTS, CDR2 YDEGEE, per germline. The DNA of the CDR3 is TGTGCCAGCAGCTTGGCCGTCGGGGGAGCGGGAGCTTTCTTT. Encoded protein: CASSLAVGGAGAFF. Drawing the rest from reference TRBV5-8 and TRBJ1-1, the complete variable domain is EAGVTQSPTHLIKTRGQQATLRCSPISGHTSVYWYQQALGLGLQFLLWYDEGEERNRGNFPPRFSGRQFPNYSSELNVNALELEDSALYLCASSLAVGGAGAFFGQGTRLTVV.

V usage is TRBV11-2 and J usage is TRBJ2-7, with D uncertain. CDR3 size: 15 residues. Germline CDR1 is SGHAT and CDR2 is FQNNGV. V shed 4 bases and J shed 3 bases, with 16 bases lying between them. CDR3 DNA sequence: TGTGCCAGCAGCTCCAAGTTACAGATGGGCTACGAGCAGTACTTC. Translated, it gives CASSSKLQMGYEQYF.

The genes are TRBV6-1 and TRBJ1-2; 8 bases are a match to TRBD1. Germline values: CDR1 MNHNS, CDR2 SASEGT. V was pared by 2 bases and J by 6 bases, with 8 bases of the junction left unmatched. The CDR3 is 15 residues long. CDR3 in amino acids: CASSEYRQGSNGYTF. The DNA for the CDR3 is TGTGCCAGCAGTGAATATAGACAGGGGAGCAATGGCTACACCTTC.

CDR3 in amino acids: CASRQSGGAHNEQFF. For the CDR3, the DNA is TGTGCCAGCAGACAGAGCGGGGGGGCCCACAATGAGCAGTTCTTC. This chain links TRBV2 with TRBJ2-1; 10 bases are shared with TRBD2. V shed 6 bases, J shed 5 bases, and the junction held 7 bases outside the gene matches. Per the germline V gene, CDR1 is SNHLY and CDR2 is FYNNEI. The CDR3 has 15 amino acids.

The chain couples TRBV9 to TRBJ2-7; unclear D gene. CDR1 and CDR2 (germline): SGDLS, YYNGEE. This CDR3 is built from 11 residues. Trimming shortened V by 1 base and J by 3 bases, and 2 bases separated the two germline ends. The CDR3: CASSVYYEQYV. In nucleotides, the CDR3 is TGTGCCAGCAGCGTATACTACGAGCAGTACGTC.

The chain couples TRBV12-5 to TRBJ1-2; no clear D gene. This CDR3 is 13 amino acids long. Germline CDR1 and CDR2: LGHNT and FRNRAP. Trimming shortened V by 7 bases and J by 3 bases, and 12 bases separated the two germline ends. This CDR3 reads CASAAASDYGYTF. The DNA of the CDR3 is TGTGCTAGTGCCGCGGCGAGCGACTATGGCTACACCTTC.

The chain uses TRBV19 and TRBJ1-6; the D gene is possibly TRBD1 (5 bases). The CDR3 runs to 12 residues. Per the germline V gene, CDR1 is LNHDA and CDR2 is SQIVND (reference sequence). Trimming left V 2 bases short and J 12 bases short, with 8 bases between. The CDR3 region has the DNA TGTGCCAGTAGTATACAGGGCATACCCCTCCACTTT. Translating it yields CASSIQGIPLHF.

The rearrangement joins TRBV18 to TRBJ1-3; D is unclear. The CDR3 runs to 14 residues. Germline CDR1 KGHSH, CDR2 LQKENI. V lost 0 bases, J lost 7 bases, and 10 bases lay in between. CDR3 protein: CASSPPSGGNTIYF. CDR3 nucleotides: TGTGCCAGCTCACCACCGTCTGGAGGCAACACCATATATTTT.

The chain joins TRBV6-5 to TRBJ1-5; a weak D match, TRBD1 (6 bases). Trimming cost V 5 bases and J 3 bases, with 8 bases left between them. The CDR3 spans 13 residues. Per the germline V gene, CDR1 is MNHEY and CDR2 is SVGAGI. The CDR3 spells CASSNRVNQPQHF. Here the CDR3 DNA reads TGTGCCAGCAGTAACAGGGTCAATCAGCCCCAGCATTTT.

The genes are TRBV2 and TRBJ2-3, with D uncertain. Germline V gene sequence: CDR1 SNHLY, CDR2 FYNNEI. The CDR3 extends over 12 amino acids. V gave up 4 bases and J gave up 1 base, with 3 bases separating them. The CDR3 reads CASSGGTDTQYF. CDR3 DNA sequence: TGTGCCAGCAGTGGGGGCACAGATACGCAGTATTTT. Full variable domain (remainder filled in from reference TRBV2 and TRBJ2-3): EPEVTQTPSHQVTQMGQEVILRCVPISNHLYFYWYRQILGQKVEFLVSFYNNEISEKSEIFDDQFSVERPDGSNFTLKIRSTKLEDSAMYFCASSGGTDTQYFGPGTRLTVL.

J is TRBJ1-2 and V is TRBV5-4, with TRBD1 identical over 10 bases. Germline CDR1 SGHNT, CDR2 YYREEE (reference sequence). The CDR3 totals 14 residues. Trimming cost V 4 bases and J 8 bases; bases outside gene matches: 8. In DNA form, the CDR3 reads TGTGCCAGCAGCCCCGACAGGGGGCGGGAGGGCTACACCTTC. Translated, it gives CASSPDRGREGYTF.